One T cell receptor (beta chain) is described in this entry. Its antigen is as yet unknown. The data were obtained in a study of cytomegalovirus exposure and HLA in healthy donors. Study conclusions and caveats: Most subjects' HLA-A and HLA-B alleles were reportedly predicted from TCR beta sequences. Presence/absence analyses took donor sequencing depth as roughly uniform.

Amplification used 60 Vbeta primers and 13 Jbeta primers. Produced via immunoSEQ multiplex PCR; TCRdb's table is partial and in-frame only. Seen here are 150,000 to 200,000 clones, approximately 81% observed once, and the top ten hold around 2%. The J segment lost 7 bases and the V segment lost 2 bases, leaving 8 bases of the junction unmatched. Germline V CDR1 and CDR2: LNHDA, SQIVND (reference sequence). This CDR3 contains 16 residues. The sequencing sample was made of PBMCs. The chain joins TRBV19 to TRBJ1-5, with 10 nucleotides matching TRBD1. The origin of this receptor is a woman aged 18-30 years in good health and CMV-seropositive. CDR3 sequence (DNA): TGTGCCAGTAGTATACGGACAGGGGGGGTTGTGCAGCCCCAGCATTTT. Its protein is CASSIRTGGVVQPQHF.